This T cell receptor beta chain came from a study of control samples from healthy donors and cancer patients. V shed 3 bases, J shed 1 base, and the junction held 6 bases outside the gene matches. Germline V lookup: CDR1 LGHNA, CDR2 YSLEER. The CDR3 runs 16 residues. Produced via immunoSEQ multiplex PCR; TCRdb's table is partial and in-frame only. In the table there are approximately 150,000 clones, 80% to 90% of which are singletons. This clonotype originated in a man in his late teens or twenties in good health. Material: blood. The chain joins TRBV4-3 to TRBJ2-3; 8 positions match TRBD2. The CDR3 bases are TGCGCCAGCAGCCATTCTATAGCGGGACGCACAGATACGCAGTATTTT. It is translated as CASSHSIAGRTDTQYF.